Sequencing of this T cell receptor beta chain was carried out in a study of blood T cell repertoires in COVID-19 (dated by TCRdb to 2018 to 2021). With regard to the full study: Samples covering the acute and convalescent phases of COVID-19 were provided by collaborators in the United States, Italy and Spain. Where HLA class I and class II types were available, the types were taken from metadata supplied by the sample provider, not from assay-based typing. Samples came from the ongoing ImmuneRACE study (first 160 participants) plus 1,254 subjects from 6 global collaborators. The prospective study material was composed of cDNA or gDNA derived from T cells, B-cell-depleted T cells, or PBMCs. Subjects who had been exposed to COVID-19, were actively infected with it, or had recovered from it provided the deeply sampled blood TCRbeta repertoires that made up the dataset. Nearly every sample came with metadata listing a de-identified subject ID, COVID-19 status, age in years and sex. The repertoires were released in a freely available public database meant as a resource for research on the immune response to SARS-CoV-2. The investigation overall reported the following: The quantity of clinical and demographic metadata differed by source and by participant and was supplied without curation.

TCRbeta CDR3 regions were amplified from genomic DNA by means of the immunoSEQ Assay, a bias-controlled multiplex PCR. Under the source paper's analysis protocol: The number of nucleated cells in each sample was estimated from the amplification of reference gene primers within the assay. To quantify the absolute abundance of each unique TCRbeta CDR3 rearrangement, sequence reads were collapsed and filtered. For each sample, productive Simpson clonality was calculated as the square root of Simpson's diversity index over productive rearrangements. In its TCRdb copy, this immuneACCESS table keeps in-frame sequences only and misses some clones. Where compared with another copy, unresolved V genes explain less than half of these, and the others have no known cause. V, J and clone size were drawn from that table, and D and trimming were deduced from the DNA. A total of around 130,000 clones appear in this sample, approximately 87% of them only once. In total, the top ten clones hold about 2% of the sample.

CDR1 and CDR2, per the germline V gene, are SQVTM and ANQGSEA. V is pruned by 5 bases and J by 0 bases, leaving 2 bases of the junction without a gene match. Counted from cysteine to phenylalanine, this CDR3 has 14 amino acids. The DNA shown is the 42-base CDR3, in frame from base 1. Whole blood was collected in K2EDTA tubes by collaborating institutions according to the institutions' own protocols. For TCRbeta analysis, collaborators shipped samples as frozen whole blood, isolated PBMCs, or DNA extracted from either of those sample types. Note on this clone: Its specific antigen is unknown. Within one base of it there is no much larger clone, and no base qualities were kept.

The sequence was obtained from a woman between 50 and 59 years old with acute or convalescent COVID-19. Here the chain combines TRBV29-1 and TRBJ2-1; TRBD1 lines up with 9 middle nucleotides. Sequencing input: peripheral blood. The CDR3 is CSVRDRASYNEQFF. The DNA sequence is given as TGCAGCGTTAGGGACAGGGCCTCCTACAATGAGCAGTTCTTC.